Given below is one T cell receptor beta chain in context. The antigen remains unidentified. The data are from a study of beta chain features in type 1 diabetes. Whole-study context: All samples combined gave roughly 100,000,000 sorted cells for examination. Study-wide findings and caveats: PCR might show a preference for shorter templates, equally across patients and controls. When Type 1 diabetes patients were examined, their TCRB CDR3s proved moderately but significantly shorter in all four CD4+ subsets. Compared with healthy donors, patients appeared to share more similar naive, central memory and regulatory TCRB repertoires.

Expressed TCRB transcripts were sequenced after all isolated RNA was converted to cDNA. Clones were sequenced by immunoSEQ multiplex PCR, and TCRdb holds only the in-frame ones, with some missing. The repertoire holds hundreds of thousands of clones, with around 15% as singletons. Germline V CDR1 and CDR2: SQVTM, ANQGSEA. Trimming stripped 1 base from V and 0 bases from J, with 10 bases between. The CDR3 is made up of 15 amino acids. Populations isolated by sorting all had purity greater than 98%. This chain links TRBV29-1 with TRBJ2-1, with D possibly TRBD2 on 5 matching bases. The sequenced sample consisted of naive CD4+ T cells from blood. This receptor was taken from a man younger than 35 with type 1 diabetes. The CDR3 spells CSVEGRTSSYNEQFF. CDR3 nucleotide sequence: TGCAGCGTTGAAGGGAGGACCAGCTCCTACAATGAGCAGTTCTTC.